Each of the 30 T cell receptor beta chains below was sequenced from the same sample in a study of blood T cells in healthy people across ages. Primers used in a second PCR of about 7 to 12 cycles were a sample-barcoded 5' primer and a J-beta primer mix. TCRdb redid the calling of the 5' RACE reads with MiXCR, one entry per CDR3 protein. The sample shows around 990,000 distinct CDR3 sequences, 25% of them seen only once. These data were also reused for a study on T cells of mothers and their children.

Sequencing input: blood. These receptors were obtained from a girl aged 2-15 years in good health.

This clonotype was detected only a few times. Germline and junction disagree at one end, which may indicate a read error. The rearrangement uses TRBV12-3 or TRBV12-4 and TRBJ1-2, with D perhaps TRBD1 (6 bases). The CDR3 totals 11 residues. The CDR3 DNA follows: TGTGCCAGCAGGGGGTTACAGGGAGGCGCCTTC. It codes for CASRGLQGGAF.

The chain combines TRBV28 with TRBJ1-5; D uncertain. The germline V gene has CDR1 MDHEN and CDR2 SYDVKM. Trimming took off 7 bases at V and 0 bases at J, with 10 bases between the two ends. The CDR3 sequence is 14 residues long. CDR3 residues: CASTEYYSNQPQHF. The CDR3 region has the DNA TGTGCCAGCACGGAGTACTATAGCAATCAGCCCCAGCATTTT.

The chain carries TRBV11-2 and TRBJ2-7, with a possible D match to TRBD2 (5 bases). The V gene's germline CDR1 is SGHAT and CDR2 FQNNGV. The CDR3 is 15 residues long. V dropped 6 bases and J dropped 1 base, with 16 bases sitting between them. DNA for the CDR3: TGTGCCAGCAGATTGGAGCACTGGGAGTCCTACGAGCAGTACTTC. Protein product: CASRLEHWESYEQYF. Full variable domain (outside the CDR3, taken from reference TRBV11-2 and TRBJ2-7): EAGVAQSPRYKIIEKRQSVAFWCNPISGHATLYWYQQILGQGPKLLIQFQNNGVVDDSQLPKDRFSAERLKGVDSTLKIQPAKLEDSAVYLCASRLEHWESYEQYFGPGTRLTVT.

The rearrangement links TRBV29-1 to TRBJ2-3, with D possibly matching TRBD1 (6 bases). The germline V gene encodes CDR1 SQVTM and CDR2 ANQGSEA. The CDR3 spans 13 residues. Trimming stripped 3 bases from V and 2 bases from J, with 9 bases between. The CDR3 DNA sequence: TGCAGCGTTGAGGGGGCCTTCACAGATACGCAGTATTTT. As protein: CSVEGAFTDTQYF.

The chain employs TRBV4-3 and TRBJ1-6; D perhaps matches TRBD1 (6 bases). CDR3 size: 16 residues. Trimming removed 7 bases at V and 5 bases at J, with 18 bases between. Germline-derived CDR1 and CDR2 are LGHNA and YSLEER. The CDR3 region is CASNPGGRWDNSPLHF. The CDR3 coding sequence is TGCGCCAGCAACCCGGGGGGGCGCTGGGATAATTCACCCCTCCACTTT.

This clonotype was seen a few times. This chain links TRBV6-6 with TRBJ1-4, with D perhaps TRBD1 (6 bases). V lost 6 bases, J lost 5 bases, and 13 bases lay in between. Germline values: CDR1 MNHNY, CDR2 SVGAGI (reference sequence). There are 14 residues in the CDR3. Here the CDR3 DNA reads TGTGCCAGCAGGCACAGGGAATTGAATGAAAAACTGTTTTTT. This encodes CASRHRELNEKLFF.

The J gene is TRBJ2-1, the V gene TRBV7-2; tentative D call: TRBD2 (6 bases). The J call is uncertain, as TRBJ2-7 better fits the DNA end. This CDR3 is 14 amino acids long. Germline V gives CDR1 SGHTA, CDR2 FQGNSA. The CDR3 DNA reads TGTGCCAGCAGCCCCTGGGACTTTTCCTACGAGCAGTACTTC. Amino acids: CASSPWDFSYEQYF.

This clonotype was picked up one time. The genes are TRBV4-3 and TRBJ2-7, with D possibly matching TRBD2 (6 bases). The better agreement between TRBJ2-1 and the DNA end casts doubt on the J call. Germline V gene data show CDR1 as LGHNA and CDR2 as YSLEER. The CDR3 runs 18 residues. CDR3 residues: CASSHSPYGTLEGGEQFF. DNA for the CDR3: TGCGCCAGCAGCCATTCCCCTTACGGGACTCTAGAGGGTGGTGAGCAGTTCTTC.

The CDR3 region has the DNA TGTGCCAGCAGCCCCCCGACAAGTCGGAATGAAAAACTGTTTTTT. It encodes CASSPPTSRNEKLFF. The gene calls are TRBV11-2 and TRBJ1-4, with D unresolved. The germline V and J ends were trimmed by 5 bases and 5 bases, with 15 bases remaining between them. This CDR3 contains 15 residues. Germline loops: CDR1 SGHAT, CDR2 FQNNGV.

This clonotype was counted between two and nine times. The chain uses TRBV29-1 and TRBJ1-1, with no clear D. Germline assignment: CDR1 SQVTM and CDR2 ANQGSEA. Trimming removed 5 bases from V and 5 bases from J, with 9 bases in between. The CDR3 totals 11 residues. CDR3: CSVYSGTEAFF. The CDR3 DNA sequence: TGCAGCGTTTATTCCGGGACTGAAGCTTTCTTT.

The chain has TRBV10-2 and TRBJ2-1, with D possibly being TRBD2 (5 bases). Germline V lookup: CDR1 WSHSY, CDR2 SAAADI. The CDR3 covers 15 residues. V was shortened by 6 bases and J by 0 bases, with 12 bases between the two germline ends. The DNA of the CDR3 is TGCGCCAGCAGAAATGACTACCTCTCCTACAATGAGCAGTTCTTC. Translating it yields CASRNDYLSYNEQFF.

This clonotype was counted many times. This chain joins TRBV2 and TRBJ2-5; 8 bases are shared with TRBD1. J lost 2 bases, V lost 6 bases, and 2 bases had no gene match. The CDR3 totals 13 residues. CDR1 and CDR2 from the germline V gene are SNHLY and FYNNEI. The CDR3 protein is CASSGQGQETQYF. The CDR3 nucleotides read TGTGCCAGCAGCGGACAGGGACAAGAGACCCAGTACTTC. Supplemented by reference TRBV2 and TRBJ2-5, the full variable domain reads EPEVTQTPSHQVTQMGQEVILRCVPISNHLYFYWYRQILGQKVEFLVSFYNNEISEKSEIFDDQFSVERPDGSNFTLKIRSTKLEDSAMYFCASSGQGQETQYFGPGTRLLVL.

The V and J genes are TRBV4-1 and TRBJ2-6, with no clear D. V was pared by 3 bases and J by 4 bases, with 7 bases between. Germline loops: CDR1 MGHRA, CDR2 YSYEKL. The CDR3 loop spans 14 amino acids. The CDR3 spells CASSQEYGANVLTF. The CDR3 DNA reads TGCGCCAGCAGCCAGGAGTACGGGGCCAACGTCCTGACTTTC.

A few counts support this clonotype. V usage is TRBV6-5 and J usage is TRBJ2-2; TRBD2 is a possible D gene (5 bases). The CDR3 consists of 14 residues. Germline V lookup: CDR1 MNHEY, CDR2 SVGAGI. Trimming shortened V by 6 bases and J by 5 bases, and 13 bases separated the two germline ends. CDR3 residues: CASSSGLITGELFF. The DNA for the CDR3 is TGTGCCAGCAGCTCCGGACTGATAACCGGGGAGCTGTTTTTT.

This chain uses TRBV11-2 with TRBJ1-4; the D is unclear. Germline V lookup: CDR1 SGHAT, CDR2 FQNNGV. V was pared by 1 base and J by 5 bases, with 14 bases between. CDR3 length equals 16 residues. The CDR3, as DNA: TGTGCCAGCAGCTTAGTGGTGGGGAGGGTCAATGAAAAACTGTTTTTT. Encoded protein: CASSLVVGRVNEKLFF. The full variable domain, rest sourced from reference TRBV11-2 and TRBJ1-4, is EAGVAQSPRYKIIEKRQSVAFWCNPISGHATLYWYQQILGQGPKLLIQFQNNGVVDDSQLPKDRFSAERLKGVDSTLKIQPAKLEDSAVYLCASSLVVGRVNEKLFFGSGTQLSVL.

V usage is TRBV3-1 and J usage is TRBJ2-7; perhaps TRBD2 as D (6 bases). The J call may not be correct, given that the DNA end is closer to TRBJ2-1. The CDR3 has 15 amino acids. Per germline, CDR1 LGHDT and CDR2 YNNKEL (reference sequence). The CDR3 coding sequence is TGTGCCAGCAGCCACCGGGGGACTGAAAGGGGCGAGCAGTTCTTC. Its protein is CASSHRGTERGEQFF.

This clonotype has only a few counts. CDR3 protein: CASSLVSSRGETQYF. Written as DNA, the CDR3 is TGTGCCAGCAGCTTAGTAAGTTCCAGAGGGGAGACCCAGTACTTC. V and J are TRBV7-2 and TRBJ2-5, with D tentatively TRBD2 (5 bases). This CDR3 comprises 15 residues. V was trimmed by 1 base and J by 5 bases, leaving 14 bases between them. Germline assignment: CDR1 SGHTA and CDR2 FQGNSA.

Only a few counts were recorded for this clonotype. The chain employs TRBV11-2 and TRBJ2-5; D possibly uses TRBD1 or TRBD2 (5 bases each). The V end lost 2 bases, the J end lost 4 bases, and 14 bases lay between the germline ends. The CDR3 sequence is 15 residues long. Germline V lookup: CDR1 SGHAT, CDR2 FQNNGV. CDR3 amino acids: CASSLIWGFLETQYF. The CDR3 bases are TGTGCCAGCAGCTTAATCTGGGGGTTTTTAGAGACCCAGTACTTC.

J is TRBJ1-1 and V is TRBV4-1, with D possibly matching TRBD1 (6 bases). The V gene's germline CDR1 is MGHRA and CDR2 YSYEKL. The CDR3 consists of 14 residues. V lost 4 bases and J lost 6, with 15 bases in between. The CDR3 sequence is CASSPTGAMAEAFF. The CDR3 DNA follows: TGCGCCAGCAGCCCTACGGGGGCGATGGCTGAAGCTTTCTTT.

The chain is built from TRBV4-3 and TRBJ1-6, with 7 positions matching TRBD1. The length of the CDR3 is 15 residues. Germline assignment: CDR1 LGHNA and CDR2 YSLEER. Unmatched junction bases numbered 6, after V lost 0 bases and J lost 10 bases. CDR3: CASSQERGLRSPLHF. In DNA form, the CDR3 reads TGCGCCAGCAGCCAAGAAAGGGGGCTGCGATCACCCCTCCACTTT.

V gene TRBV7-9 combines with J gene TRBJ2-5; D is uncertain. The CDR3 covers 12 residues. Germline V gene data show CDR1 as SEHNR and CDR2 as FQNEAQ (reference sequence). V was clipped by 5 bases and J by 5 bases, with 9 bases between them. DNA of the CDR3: TGTGCCAGCAGCAATTCTGAGGAGACCCAGTACTTC. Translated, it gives CASSNSEETQYF.

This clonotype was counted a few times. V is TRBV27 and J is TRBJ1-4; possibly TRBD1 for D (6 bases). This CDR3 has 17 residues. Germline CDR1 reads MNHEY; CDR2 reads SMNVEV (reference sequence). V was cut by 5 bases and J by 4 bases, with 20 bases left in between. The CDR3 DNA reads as TGTGCCAGCAGTCGTCGGACAGCGAGCTATAGTAATGAAAAACTGTTTTTT. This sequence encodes CASSRRTASYSNEKLFF.

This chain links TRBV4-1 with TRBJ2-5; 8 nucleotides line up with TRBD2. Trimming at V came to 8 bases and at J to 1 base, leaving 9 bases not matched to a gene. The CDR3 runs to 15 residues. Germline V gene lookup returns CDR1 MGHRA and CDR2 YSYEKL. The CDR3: CASRRKRESQETQYF. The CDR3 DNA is TGCGCCAGCCGGCGAAAGCGGGAGAGCCAAGAGACCCAGTACTTC.

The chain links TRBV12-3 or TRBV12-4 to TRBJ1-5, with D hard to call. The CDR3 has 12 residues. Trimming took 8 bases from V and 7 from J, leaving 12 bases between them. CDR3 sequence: CASGEGTQPQHF. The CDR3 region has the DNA TGTGCCAGCGGGGAGGGTACCCAGCCCCAGCATTTT.

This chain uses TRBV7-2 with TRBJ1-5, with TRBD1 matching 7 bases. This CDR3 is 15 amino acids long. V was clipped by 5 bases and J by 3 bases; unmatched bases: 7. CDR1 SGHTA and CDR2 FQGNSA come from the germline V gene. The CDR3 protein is CASSVRDSLNQPQHF. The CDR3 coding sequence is TGTGCCAGCAGCGTTCGGGACAGCCTCAATCAGCCCCAGCATTTT.

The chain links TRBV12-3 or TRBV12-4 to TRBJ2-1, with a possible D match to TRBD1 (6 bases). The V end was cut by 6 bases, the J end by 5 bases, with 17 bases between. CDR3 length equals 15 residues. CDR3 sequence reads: CASRQIQGNDNEQFF. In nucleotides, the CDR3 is TGTGCCAGCAGGCAGATCCAGGGGAACGACAATGAGCAGTTCTTC.

Here the CDR3 DNA reads TGTGCCAGCAGCCCCTCTGGTGAAGGGGACTATGGCTACACCTTC. Translating gives CASSPSGEGDYGYTF. The chain has TRBV12-3 or TRBV12-4 and TRBJ1-2, with D tentatively TRBD1 (5 bases). V dropped 6 bases and J dropped 3 bases, with 17 bases sitting between them. The CDR3 contains 15 residues.

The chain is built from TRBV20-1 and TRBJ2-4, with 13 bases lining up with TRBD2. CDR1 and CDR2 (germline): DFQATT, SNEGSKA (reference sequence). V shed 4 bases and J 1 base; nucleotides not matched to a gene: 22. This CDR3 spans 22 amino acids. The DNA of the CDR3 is TGCAGTGCTATTAATCTTTACGGAGGGACTAGCGGGGACGGGGGCGCCAAAAACATTCAGTACTTC. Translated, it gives CSAINLYGGTSGDGGAKNIQYF.

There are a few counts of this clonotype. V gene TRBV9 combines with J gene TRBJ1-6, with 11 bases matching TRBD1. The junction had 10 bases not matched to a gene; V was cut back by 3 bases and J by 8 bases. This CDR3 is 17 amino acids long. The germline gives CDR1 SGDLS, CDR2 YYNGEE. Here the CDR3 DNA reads TGTGCCAGCAGCGATGGACAGGGGGCCGGGTTCGATTCACCCCTCCACTTT. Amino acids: CASSDGQGAGFDSPLHF.

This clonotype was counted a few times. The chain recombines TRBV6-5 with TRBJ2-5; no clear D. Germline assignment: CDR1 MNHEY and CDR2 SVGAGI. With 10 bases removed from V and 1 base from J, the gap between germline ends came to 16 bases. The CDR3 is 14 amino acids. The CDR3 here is CATSRNGFQETQYF. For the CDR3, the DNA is TGTGCCACCAGCCGAAACGGATTCCAAGAGACCCAGTACTTC.